One and the same sample provided the 3 T cell receptor beta chains below, sequenced in a study of CD4 T cells in relation to SARS-CoV-2 and coronaviruses. TCRdb's copy holds only in-frame clones and misses some; the assay was immunoSEQ multiplex PCR. The sample has tens of thousands of clones; about 94% are singletons. Before the COVID-19 pandemic, during about 2010-2018, CD4+ T cells were taken from unexposed donors. The sample comprised naive CD4+ T cells from PBMCs. Subset meaning: naive CD4+ T cells isolated by negative enrichment. These receptors originate from a human donor in good health.

This chain joins TRBV6-2 or TRBV6-3 and TRBJ2-7; 8 bases agree with TRBD1. Germline lookup yields CDR1 MNHEY and CDR2 SVGEGT. The J segment lost 0 bases and the V segment lost 2 bases, leaving 3 bases of the junction unmatched. The CDR3 covers 15 residues. The CDR3 nucleotides read TGTGCCAGCAGTTACGGGACAGGAAGCTCCTACGAGCAGTACTTC. Protein: CASSYGTGSSYEQYF.

This clone was seen just once. V gene TRBV28 combines with J gene TRBJ2-1; D gene uncertain. Germline V CDR1 and CDR2: MDHEN, SYDVKM. The CDR3 has 11 residues. V was cut by 8 bases and J by 9 bases, with 11 bases left in between. In DNA, the CDR3 is TGTGCCAGCGTCCGTAGATCTGAGCAGTTCTTC. It encodes CASVRRSEQFF.

The chain couples TRBV2 to TRBJ1-5; D call uncertain. Germline CDR1 reads SNHLY; CDR2 reads FYNNEI. V shed 6 bases and J shed 9 bases, with 15 bases lying between them. This CDR3 has 13 residues. The CDR3 region is CASSGVVAVPQHF. The CDR3, as DNA: TGTGCCAGCAGCGGAGTCGTGGCGGTGCCCCAGCATTTT.